This record covers a single T cell receptor beta chain. Its antigen is unknown. The data derive from a study of beta chain features in type 1 diabetes. Study observations and caveats: A closer apparent resemblance between naive, central memory and Treg TCRB repertoires was seen in patients than in healthy donors. Any role of HLA type in TCRB rearrangement remained unresolved here. An over-representation of cells with high TCR expression could result from cDNA sequencing. Type 1 diabetes patients had TCRB CDR3s that were shorter (moderately but significantly so) in all four CD4+ subsets.

TCRB transcripts that were expressed got sequenced, as all of the isolated RNA had been reverse transcribed. Using immunoSEQ multiplex PCR, the repertoire was profiled, and TCRdb retains in-frame clones only, with some absent. The table lists 300,000 to 350,000 clones, 7.5% to 9% of them singletons. This CDR3 region has 13 residues. The V end lost 4 bases, the J end lost 6 bases, and 16 bases lay between the germline ends. CDR1 is SQVTM, CDR2 ANQGSEA, per germline. The chain links TRBV29-1 to TRBJ2-7; D call uncertain. This sequence was found in a woman aged 18-29 years in good health. The source material was central memory CD4+ T cells from blood. In DNA form, the CDR3 reads TGCAGCGTTGGGCGGCAGGAGTATGGCGAGCAGTACTTC. Translated, it gives CSVGRQEYGEQYF.